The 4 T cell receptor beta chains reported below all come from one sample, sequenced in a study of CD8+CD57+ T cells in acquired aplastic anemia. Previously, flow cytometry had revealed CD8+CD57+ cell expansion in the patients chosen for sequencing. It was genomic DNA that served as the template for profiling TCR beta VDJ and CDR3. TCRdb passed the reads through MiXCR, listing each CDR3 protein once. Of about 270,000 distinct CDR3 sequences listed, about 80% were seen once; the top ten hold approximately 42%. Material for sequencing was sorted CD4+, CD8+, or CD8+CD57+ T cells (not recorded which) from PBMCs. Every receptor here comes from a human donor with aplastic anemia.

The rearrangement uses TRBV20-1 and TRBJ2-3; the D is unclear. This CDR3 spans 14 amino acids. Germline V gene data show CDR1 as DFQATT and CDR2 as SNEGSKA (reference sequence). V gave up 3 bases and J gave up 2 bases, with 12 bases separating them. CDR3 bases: TGCAGTGCTAGTGTTAAGTTTTCCACAGATACGCAGTATTTT. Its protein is CSASVKFSTDTQYF.

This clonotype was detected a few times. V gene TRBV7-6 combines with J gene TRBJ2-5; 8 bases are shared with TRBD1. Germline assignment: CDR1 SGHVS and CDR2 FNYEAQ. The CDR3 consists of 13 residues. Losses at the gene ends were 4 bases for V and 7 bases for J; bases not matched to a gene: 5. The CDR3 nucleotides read TGTGCCAGCAGCTCGGACAGGGAAGCGACCCAGTACTTC. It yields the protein CASSSDREATQYF.

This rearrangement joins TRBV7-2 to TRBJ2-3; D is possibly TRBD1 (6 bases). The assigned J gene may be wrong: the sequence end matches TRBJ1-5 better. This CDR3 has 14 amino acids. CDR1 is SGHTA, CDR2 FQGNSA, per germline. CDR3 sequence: CASSSGTNHNSQHF. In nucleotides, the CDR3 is TGTGCCAGCAGCTCCGGGACAAACCACAATTCACAGCATTTT.

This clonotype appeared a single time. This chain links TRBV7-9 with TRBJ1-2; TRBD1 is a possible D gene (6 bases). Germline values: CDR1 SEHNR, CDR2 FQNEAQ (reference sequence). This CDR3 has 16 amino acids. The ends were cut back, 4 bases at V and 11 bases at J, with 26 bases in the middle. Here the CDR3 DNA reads TGTGCCAGCAGCTCACGAGGGGGGGGCCTGGACTATTATTACACCTTC. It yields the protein CASSSRGGGLDYYYTF.